The 21 T cell receptor beta chains listed next were all sequenced from one sample in a study of T cell repertoires in cytomegalovirus infection. Each CDR3 protein is one row after TCRdb ran MiXCR on the reads. The sample consists of about 200,000 distinct CDR3 sequences, less than 9.5% of them appearing once. Input material: PBMCs. These receptors were collected from a human donor in good health (CMV status not recorded). Some clones in this sample may be carry-over from other donors' samples.

This clonotype was recorded many times. The chain employs TRBV7-9 and TRBJ2-6; no firm D call. CDR3 size: 11 residues. Germline loops: CDR1 SEHNR, CDR2 FQNEAQ (reference sequence). V lost 7 bases and J lost 2, with 0 bases in between. This chain's CDR3 is CASTGANVLTF. The CDR3 bases are TGTGCCAGCACTGGGGCCAACGTCCTGACTTTC.

This clonotype was observed many times. This sequence joins TRBV7-2 and TRBJ2-1; D is undetermined. This CDR3 contains 11 residues. CDR1 SGHTA and CDR2 FQGNSA come from the germline V gene. Trimming shortened V by 2 bases and J by 9 bases, and 5 bases separated the two germline ends. CDR3 protein: CASSLIGEQFF. The CDR3 DNA sequence: TGTGCCAGCAGCTTAATCGGTGAGCAGTTCTTC.

This clonotype was picked up a small number of times. J is TRBJ2-7 and V is TRBV19; TRBD1 matches at 7 bases. Losses at the gene ends were 5 bases for V and 2 bases for J; bases not matched to a gene: 9. Germline CDR1 LNHDA, CDR2 SQIVND (reference sequence). There are 15 residues in the CDR3. CDR3 sequence: CASSPTSDRAYEQYF. CDR3 bases: TGTGCCAGTAGTCCAACGTCAGACAGGGCCTACGAGCAGTACTTC.

The V and J genes are TRBV4-2 and TRBJ2-7, with D hard to call. The V gene lost 0 bases and the J gene lost 3 bases, with 15 bases spanning the gap. CDR3 length equals 16 residues. The germline gives CDR1 LGHNA, CDR2 YNFKEQ. The CDR3 region is CASSQEPETAYYEQYF. CDR3 bases: TGTGCCAGCAGCCAAGAACCGGAGACCGCATACTACGAGCAGTACTTC.

This rearrangement joins TRBV19 to TRBJ1-2, with 9 bases fitting TRBD1. Germline CDR1 and CDR2: LNHDA and SQIVND (reference sequence). The CDR3 has 12 amino acids. V dropped 9 bases and J dropped 7; count of bases not matched to a gene: 6. CDR3 sequence reads: CASAGQGTGYTF. CDR3 in DNA: TGTGCCAGCGCCGGACAGGGGACTGGCTACACCTTC.

At least ten counts were recorded for this clonotype. J is TRBJ1-2 and V is TRBV7-8, with D perhaps matching TRBD1 (6 bases). The CDR3 totals 15 residues. Germline-derived CDR1 and CDR2 are SGHVS and FQNEAQ. Deletions cut 1 base from V and 4 bases from J, with 13 bases between. CDR3: CASSLGSTGSYGYTF. The CDR3 nucleotides read TGTGCCAGCAGCTTAGGTTCAACAGGGAGCTATGGCTACACCTTC.

This clonotype was counted a few times. This chain links TRBV7-2 with TRBJ2-7, with D unresolved. CDR3 size: 12 residues. Per germline, CDR1 SGHTA and CDR2 FQGNSA. V lost 2 bases and J 6 bases, leaving 8 bases between the germline ends. The CDR3 bases are TGTGCCAGCAGCTTATTAGGTATCGAGCAGTACTTC. It translates to CASSLLGIEQYF.

V usage is TRBV5-1 and J usage is TRBJ1-2; D is unclear. The CDR3 is 11 amino acids. V was trimmed by 4 bases and J by 6 bases, leaving 7 bases between them. Germline V lookup: CDR1 SGHRS, CDR2 YFSETQ. CDR3 DNA sequence: TGCGCCAGCAGCGCAGTCGATGGCTACACCTTC. Its protein is CASSAVDGYTF. Full variable domain (outside the CDR3, taken from reference TRBV5-1 and TRBJ1-2): KAGVTQTPRYLIKTRGQQVTLSCSPISGHRSVSWYQQTPGQGLQFLFEYFSETQRNKGNFPGRFSGRQFSNSRSEMNVSTLELGDSALYLCASSAVDGYTFGSGTRLTVV.

This clonotype was seen many times. The chain couples TRBV28 to TRBJ1-1, with 7 bases matching TRBD1. V was pared by 6 bases and J by 10 bases, with 8 bases of the junction left unmatched. CDR3 length: 12 residues. Germline values: CDR1 MDHEN, CDR2 SYDVKM. This CDR3 is CASRDTGVGAFF. The CDR3 bases are TGTGCCAGCAGAGACACAGGGGTGGGAGCTTTCTTT.

This chain links TRBV5-1 with TRBJ2-1; 11 bases match TRBD2. Losses at the gene ends were 4 bases for V and 0 bases for J; bases not matched to a gene: 6. Germline V CDR1 and CDR2: SGHRS, YFSETQ. This CDR3 has 17 amino acids. The CDR3 coding sequence is TGCGCCAGCAGCGCAAAAACTAGCGGGAGCTCCTACAATGAGCAGTTCTTC. This gives the protein CASSAKTSGSSYNEQFF.

This clonotype was counted many times. The chain has TRBV7-2 and TRBJ1-2; TRBD1 matches at 7 bases. Germline V gene data show CDR1 as SGHTA and CDR2 as FQGNSA. Germline trimming cut 5 bases from V and 4 bases from J; bases unmatched to any gene: 7. This CDR3 region has 14 residues. The CDR3: CASSPGGGSYGYTF. The CDR3 bases are TGTGCCAGCAGCCCAGGGGGGGGTAGCTATGGCTACACCTTC. The whole variable domain, remainder taken from reference TRBV7-2 and TRBJ1-2, is GAGVSQSPSNKVTEKGKDVELRCDPISGHTALYWYRQSLGQGLEFLIYFQGNSAPDKSGLPSDRFSAERTGGSVSTLTIQRTQQEDSAVYLCASSPGGGSYGYTFGSGTRLTVV.

This clonotype appeared many times. The chain uses TRBV2 and TRBJ2-1, with 8 bases fitting TRBD2. Germline-derived CDR1 and CDR2 are SNHLY and FYNNEI. CDR3 length: 16 residues. Germline trimming cut 3 bases from V and 7 bases from J; bases unmatched to any gene: 11. CDR3 DNA: TGTGCCAGCAGTGATTGGATTAGCGGGGCTTTTAATGAGCAGTTCTTC. It codes for CASSDWISGAFNEQFF.

Many counts were recorded for this clonotype. This chain joins TRBV4-3 and TRBJ1-1; D gene unclear. Looked up from germline, CDR1 is LGHNA and CDR2 is YSLEER. V lost 0 bases and J lost 6, with 11 bases in between. The CDR3 runs 14 residues. The CDR3 is CASSQDIGAPEAFF. The CDR3 coding sequence is TGCGCCAGCAGCCAAGATATTGGAGCCCCTGAAGCTTTCTTT.

The chain recombines TRBV29-1 with TRBJ2-5, with D perhaps TRBD1 (5 bases). Per the germline V gene, CDR1 is SQVTM and CDR2 is ANQGSEA. V lost 1 base to trimming and J lost 0 bases, with 6 bases between them. CDR3 length equals 13 residues. As DNA, the CDR3 is TGCAGCGTTGAAGGACAGAACCAAGAGACCCAGTACTTC. This codes for CSVEGQNQETQYF.

This clonotype appeared many times. The chain combines TRBV7-3 with TRBJ2-3; no clear D. Germline V gene sequence: CDR1 SGHTA, CDR2 FQGTGA. The CDR3 has 13 residues. The ends were cut back, 1 base at V and 6 bases at J, with 8 bases in the middle. The CDR3 region is CASSLMERDTQYF. The DNA for the CDR3 is TGTGCCAGCAGCTTAATGGAGAGGGATACGCAGTATTTT.

In regard to this clonotype: The germline gene is not matched at one end of the junction; a read error may be the cause. This chain uses TRBV20-1 with TRBJ1-5, with TRBD1 as a possible D gene (5 bases). The V gene's germline CDR1 is DFQATT and CDR2 SNEGSKA (reference sequence). This CDR3 contains 14 residues. The CDR3 DNA reads TGCAGAGCTAGAGAGTTCGCAGGGAAACAGCCCCAGCATTTT. Translation: CRAREFAGKQPQHF.

In this sample, this clonotype turned up many times. V usage is TRBV29-1 and J usage is TRBJ1-1, with 7 positions matching TRBD1. CDR1 is SQVTM and CDR2 is ANQGSEA in the germline V gene. V was clipped by 8 bases and J by 5 bases; unmatched bases: 11. CDR3 length: 13 residues. In DNA, the CDR3 is TGCAGCACAAAGTCCGGGACAGCTACTGAAGCTTTCTTT. Translation: CSTKSGTATEAFF.

This clonotype was detected many times. The CDR3, as DNA: TGCGCCAGCAGCCAATTTAGTGGGGAAGCCTACGAGCAGTACTTC. Translation gives CASSQFSGEAYEQYF. The rearrangement uses TRBV4-3 and TRBJ2-7, with D hard to call. The CDR3 runs to 15 residues. Trimming stripped 2 bases from V and 2 bases from J, with 13 bases between. Germline V gene data show CDR1 as LGHNA and CDR2 as YSLEER.

This clonotype was counted ten times or more. This chain uses TRBV11-2 with TRBJ1-2, with a tentative D call TRBD1 (5 bases). Germline V gives CDR1 SGHAT, CDR2 FQNNGV. Trimming removed 5 bases at V and 4 bases at J, with 17 bases between. The CDR3 contains 15 residues. DNA for the CDR3: TGTGCCAGCAGCCGAAGCGTAGACAGAAGCTATGGCTACACCTTC. This sequence encodes CASSRSVDRSYGYTF.

This clonotype was picked up many times. This chain joins TRBV20-1 and TRBJ1-5; D possibly corresponds to TRBD1 (6 bases). The V end was cut by 6 bases, the J end by 1 base, with 13 bases between. The CDR3 contains 14 residues. Germline V gene data show CDR1 as DFQATT and CDR2 as SNEGSKA (reference sequence). CDR3 DNA: TGCAGTGCCAAACAGGGAGAAAGCAATCAGCCCCAGCATTTT. Translating it yields CSAKQGESNQPQHF.

This clonotype was observed a handful of times. The chain couples TRBV30 to TRBJ2-1; D is tentatively TRBD1 or TRBD2 (5 bases each). V was pared by 3 bases and J by 5 bases, with 11 bases between. The CDR3 totals 13 residues. Germline V gene lookup returns CDR1 GTSNPN and CDR2 SVGIG (reference sequence). DNA for the CDR3: TGTGCCTGGAGGGGCCGGGGCCACAATGAGCAGTTCTTC. This encodes CAWRGRGHNEQFF.